This T cell receptor beta chain derives from a study of blood T cell repertoires in COVID-19. Assay: immunoSEQ multiplex PCR; the TCRdb copy retains only in-frame clones and omits some. The sample contains fewer than 60,000 clones, 84% of which appear only once. V gave up 3 bases and J gave up 7 bases, with 9 bases separating them. The CDR3 is made up of 12 amino acids. Germline CDR1 is MNHEY and CDR2 is SMNVEV (reference sequence). The sequence derives from a woman aged 80 or over with acute or convalescent COVID-19. The sample taken for sequencing was peripheral blood. V is TRBV27 and J is TRBJ1-1, with unresolved D. In DNA form, the CDR3 reads TGTGCCAGCAGTTTCGTCGTCGGTGAAGCTTTCTTT. It translates to CASSFVVGEAFF.